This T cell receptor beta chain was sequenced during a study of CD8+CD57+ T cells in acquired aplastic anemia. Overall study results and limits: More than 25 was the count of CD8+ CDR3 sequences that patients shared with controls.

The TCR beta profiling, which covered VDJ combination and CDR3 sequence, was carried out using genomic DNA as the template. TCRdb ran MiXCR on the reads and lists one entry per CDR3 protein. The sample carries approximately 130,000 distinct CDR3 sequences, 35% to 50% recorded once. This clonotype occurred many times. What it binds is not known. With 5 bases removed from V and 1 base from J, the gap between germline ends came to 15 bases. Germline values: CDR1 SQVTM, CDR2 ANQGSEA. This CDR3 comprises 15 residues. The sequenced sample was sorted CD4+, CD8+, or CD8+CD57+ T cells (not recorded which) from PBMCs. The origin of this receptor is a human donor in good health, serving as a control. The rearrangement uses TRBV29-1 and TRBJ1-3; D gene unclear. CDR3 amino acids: CSVLVRFRSGNTIYF. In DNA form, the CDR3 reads TGCAGCGTTCTGGTCAGGTTTCGATCTGGAAACACCATATATTTT.